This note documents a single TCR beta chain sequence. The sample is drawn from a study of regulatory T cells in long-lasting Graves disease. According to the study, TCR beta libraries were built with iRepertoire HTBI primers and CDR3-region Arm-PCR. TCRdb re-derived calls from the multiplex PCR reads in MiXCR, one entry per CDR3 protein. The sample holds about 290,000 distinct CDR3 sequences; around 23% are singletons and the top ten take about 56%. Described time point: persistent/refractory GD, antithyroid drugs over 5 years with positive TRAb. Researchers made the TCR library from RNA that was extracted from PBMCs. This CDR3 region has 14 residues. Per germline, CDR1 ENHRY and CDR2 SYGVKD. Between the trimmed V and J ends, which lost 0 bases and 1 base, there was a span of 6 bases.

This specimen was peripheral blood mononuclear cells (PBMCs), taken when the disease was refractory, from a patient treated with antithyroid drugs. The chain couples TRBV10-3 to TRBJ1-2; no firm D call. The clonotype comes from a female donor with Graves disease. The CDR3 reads CAISESGSNYGYTF. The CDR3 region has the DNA TGTGCCATCAGTGAGTCTGGGAGTAACTATGGCTACACCTTC.